The 5 T cell receptor beta chains given below trace back to one sample, sequenced in a study of T cell clones after liver transplantation. TCRdb's copy holds only in-frame clones and misses some; the assay was immunoSEQ multiplex PCR. The table records about 120,000 clones, about nine tenths of them present only once. Sample: CD4+ T cells from blood, taken 12 months after liver transplant. The receptors come from a human patient who received a liver transplant. The graft donor may have given rise to some T cells.

This clone appeared a few times. The chain uses TRBV5-1 and TRBJ2-7, with 12 bases identical to TRBD1. The J segment lost 5 bases and the V segment lost 0 bases, leaving 15 bases of the junction unmatched. Looked up from germline, CDR1 is SGHRS and CDR2 is YFSETQ. The CDR3 has 19 residues. DNA of the CDR3: TGCGCCAGCAGCTTGGCGGGACAGGGGGCGTTAAAACTCGGCAACGAGCAGTACTTC. Translated, it gives CASSLAGQGALKLGNEQYF.

This clone was observed a few times. The chain combines TRBV11-2 with TRBJ2-5; D is unclear. The germline CDR1 and CDR2 sequences are SGHAT and FQNNGV. The germline V and J ends were trimmed by 4 bases and 9 bases, with 9 bases remaining between them. The CDR3 contains 11 residues. The CDR3 here is CASSSSLPQYF. The CDR3 coding sequence is TGTGCCAGCAGCTCTTCGCTGCCCCAGTACTTC.

This sequence joins TRBV10-3 and TRBJ2-1; 7 nucleotides agree with TRBD1. Looked up from germline, CDR1 is ENHRY and CDR2 is SYGVKD. The CDR3 is 14 residues long. The trim removed 7 bases at V and 1 base at J, leaving 4 bases unmatched. The CDR3 coding sequence is TGTGCCATCAATCGACAGGGATCCTACAATGAGCAGTTCTTC. It encodes CAINRQGSYNEQFF.

V and J are TRBV6-1 and TRBJ1-1, with 7 bases aligning to TRBD1. There are 14 residues in the CDR3. Per germline, CDR1 MNHNS and CDR2 SASEGT. Trimming removed 5 bases from V and 0 bases from J; junction bases left unmatched: 3. The CDR3 DNA reads TGTGCCAGCAGTATGGGACAGATGAACACTGAAGCTTTCTTT. Encoded protein: CASSMGQMNTEAFF.

The rearrangement uses TRBV11-3 and TRBJ1-1; the D gene is possibly TRBD1 (5 bases). V lost 7 bases and J 6 bases, leaving 18 bases between the germline ends. This CDR3 spans 14 amino acids. From germline, CDR1 is SGHNT and CDR2 YENEEA. CDR3 amino acids: CASTPDGGIAEAFF. In DNA, the CDR3 is TGTGCCAGCACCCCAGACGGGGGTATCGCTGAAGCTTTCTTT.